This T cell receptor (beta chain) derives from a study of blood T cell repertoires in COVID-19. Libraries were prepared by immunoSEQ multiplex PCR; TCRdb keeps only in-frame clonotypes and omits some of them. The sample shows about 210,000 clones, about 86% of them seen only once. CDR3 length equals 15 residues. J lost 7 bases, V lost 7 bases, and 9 bases had no gene match. Germline V gives CDR1 LGHNA, CDR2 YNFKEQ. This receptor was taken from a woman aged 40-49 years in a cohort exposed to, infected with or recovered from COVID-19 (not recorded which). Source material: PBMCs or T cells enriched from blood (not recorded which). The V call is TRBV4-2, the J call TRBJ2-1; 11 nucleotides line up with TRBD1. CDR3 nucleotide sequence: TGTGCCAGCACCCCAACCGGGACAGGGGGGAATGAGCAGTTCTTC. It encodes CASTPTGTGGNEQFF.